This TCR beta chain was retrieved from a study of persistence of HIV-infected CD4 T cells (dated by TCRdb to the early 2020s). As for the study more broadly: Participants had been on suppressive ART for a median of 8 years. Peripheral blood samples of up to roughly 200 mL were collected at multiple time points, except for two participants, who underwent leukapheresis at a single time point. Anti-CD3/anti-CD28 stimulation activated a higher proportion of cells, with a lower memory fraction, than antigen stimulation. The study isolated CMV- and HIV-1 Gag-responding CD4+ T cells from ART-treated individuals to examine antigen-driven clonal expansion of HIV-1-infected cells. The clonality of all cells in each sorted population was assessed by TCRbeta sequencing, whereas the clonality of infected cells was assessed by proviral sequencing. Cross-participant TCR cluster analysis included under ten participants for CMV and more than five participants for Gag. The research as a whole found: Only a small number of individuals took part in the study, and only a limited range of antigens was tested. Antigen-responding cells were enriched for degenerate expanded CDR3beta sequences, which suggests convergent selection of CD4+ responses to CMV and Gag. Restriction of bulk TCR analyses to the rare CMV-responding cells that actually carried HIV-1 proviruses was not possible. TCRbeta richness in CMV- and Gag-responding cells was significantly lower than in anti-CD3/anti-CD28-responding cells; CMV-responding cells had higher oligoclonality than CD3/CD28-stimulated and Gag-responding cells. Within the same sorted populations, TCR oligoclonality correlated with proviral oligoclonality.

In the germline V gene (reference sequence), CDR1 corresponds to LGHDT and CDR2 to YNNKEL. Including cysteine and phenylalanine, the CDR3 has 16 amino acids. Kept here is only the CDR3 DNA, which spans 48 bases and is read in frame from base 1. Deletion took 3 bases off V and 4 bases off J, with a span of 18 bases between the germline ends. The sample's treatment or condition label, decoded: suppressive antiretroviral therapy. Cells were stimulated with anti-CD3/anti-CD28 magnetic beads as a nonspecific positive control representing the CD4+ T cell repertoire. Sorting of responding CD4+ T cells was based on upregulation of both CD40 ligand and CD69. Participants were HIV-1-infected adults who started suppressive ART during chronic infection. For at least 4 years, the participants' plasma HIV-1 RNA had been undetectable, below 50 copies/mL. To be included, a participant needed positive CMV serology and a CD4+ T cell count above 400 cells/uL. Before stimulation, PBMCs were isolated using density centrifugation and then depleted of CD8+ T cells. For 18 hours, CD8-depleted PBMCs were stimulated with anti-CD28/CD49d costimulation, a CD40-blocking antibody, and enfuvirtide, which was added to prevent new infections. Cell sorting was performed on a Beckman Coulter MoFlo Legacy or XDP sorter, and dead cells were excluded with propidium iodide. Genomic DNA was extracted with the QIAamp DNA Mini Kit for samples above one million cells, otherwise with the Quick-DNA Microprep Kit.

The immunoSEQ hsTCRB assay version 4, run in survey mode, was used to sequence TCRbeta repertoires from genomic DNA. Genomic DNA was diluted to approximately 10 ng/uL, and up to 1 ug per sample was used for TCRbeta sequencing. Regarding the original processing steps: TCRbeta data were analyzed in ImmunoSeq Analyzer 3.0, with diversity computed on productive nucleotide rearrangements. Using the Immunarch R package, the improved Chao index served to estimate lower-bound TCR diversity and the Gini coefficient served to estimate clonality. Different nucleotide rearrangements encoding the same CDR3beta amino acid sequence were treated as distinct clonotypes. Differential abundance analysis found TCRbeta sequences that were significantly enriched in antigen-responding cells compared with anti-CD3/anti-CD28-activated cells. GLIPH2 grouped TCRs by predicted peptide-MHC specificity, both within each participant and across combined participant data sets. The immuneACCESS repertoire file appears here via TCRdb, limited to in-frame rearrangements. These files lack a portion of the clones; in checked studies, under half of the deficit traces to unresolved V genes, and the cause of the others is not known. That table supplies the V and J calls and clone size; D and trimming were determined from the DNA. This sample lists about 46,000 clones; 90% were detected once. The top ten constitute about 3% of the sample.

Comment on this clone: Its specific antigen is unknown. Base qualities were left out, and no much larger clone turns up one base away.

In this chain, TRBV3-1 (or the pseudogene TRBV3-2) is recombined with TRBJ1-1; a tentative D call is TRBD1 (5 bases match). Here the sequenced sample was CD4+ T cells sorted from PBMCs after roughly 17-hour stimulation, taken from a patient who received antiretroviral therapy. The cell subset or site label here, explained by the study, means: CD40L+CD69+ CD4 T cells responding to anti-CD3/anti-CD28 beads, representing the overall repertoire. The TCR was taken from an adult woman with HIV who was CMV-seropositive. The CDR3 amino acid sequence is: CASSHYMKGCGTEAFF. The nucleotide sequence reads TGTGCCAGCAGCCACTACATGAAGGGGTGCGGCACTGAAGCTTTCTTT.